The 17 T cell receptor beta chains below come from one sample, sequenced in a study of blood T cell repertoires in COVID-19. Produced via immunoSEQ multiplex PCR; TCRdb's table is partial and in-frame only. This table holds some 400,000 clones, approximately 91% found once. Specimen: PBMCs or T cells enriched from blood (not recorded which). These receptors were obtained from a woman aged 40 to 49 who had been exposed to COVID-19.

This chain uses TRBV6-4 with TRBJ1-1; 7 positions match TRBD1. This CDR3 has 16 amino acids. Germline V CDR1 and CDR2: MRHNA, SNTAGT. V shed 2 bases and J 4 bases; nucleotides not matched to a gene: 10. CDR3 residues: CASSDRERGLRTEAFF. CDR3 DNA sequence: TGTGCCAGCAGTGACCGGGAGAGGGGGCTCCGCACTGAAGCTTTCTTT.

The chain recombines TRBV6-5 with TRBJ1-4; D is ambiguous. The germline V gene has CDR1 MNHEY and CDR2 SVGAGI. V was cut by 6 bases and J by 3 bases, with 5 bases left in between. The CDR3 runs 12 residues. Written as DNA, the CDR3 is TGTGCCAGCAGGGCTTCTAATGAAAAACTGTTTTTT. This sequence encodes CASRASNEKLFF.

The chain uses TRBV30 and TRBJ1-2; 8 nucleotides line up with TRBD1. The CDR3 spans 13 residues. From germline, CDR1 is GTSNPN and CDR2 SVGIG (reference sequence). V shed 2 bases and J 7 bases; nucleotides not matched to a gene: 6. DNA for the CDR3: TGTGCCTGGAGTCCAGGGACAGGTGGTGGCTACACCTTC. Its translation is CAWSPGTGGGYTF.

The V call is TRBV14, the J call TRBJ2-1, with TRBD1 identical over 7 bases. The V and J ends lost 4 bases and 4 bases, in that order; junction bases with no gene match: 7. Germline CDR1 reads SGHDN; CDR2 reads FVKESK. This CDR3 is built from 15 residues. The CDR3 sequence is CASSPGDRNYNEQFF. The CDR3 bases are TGTGCCAGCAGCCCCGGGGACAGAAATTACAATGAGCAGTTCTTC.

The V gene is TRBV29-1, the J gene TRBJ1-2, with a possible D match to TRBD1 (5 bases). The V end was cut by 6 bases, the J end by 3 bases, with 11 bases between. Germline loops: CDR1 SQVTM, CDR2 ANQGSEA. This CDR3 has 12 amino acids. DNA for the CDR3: TGCAGCGTGTCAAAAGGGGACTATGGCTACACCTTC. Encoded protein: CSVSKGDYGYTF.

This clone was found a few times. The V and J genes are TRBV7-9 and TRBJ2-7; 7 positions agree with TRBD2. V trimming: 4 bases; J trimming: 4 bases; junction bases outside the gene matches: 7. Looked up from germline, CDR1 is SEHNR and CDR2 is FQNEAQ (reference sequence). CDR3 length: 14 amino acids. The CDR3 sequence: CASSYGGLLYEQYF. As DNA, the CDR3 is TGTGCCAGCAGCTACGGGGGACTACTTTACGAGCAGTACTTC. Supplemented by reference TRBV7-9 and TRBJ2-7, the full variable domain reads DTGVSQNPRHKITKRGQNVTFRCDPISEHNRLYWYRQTLGQGPEFLTYFQNEAQLEKSRLLSDRFSAERPKGSFSTLEIQRTEQGDSAMYLCASSYGGLLYEQYFGPGTRLTVT.

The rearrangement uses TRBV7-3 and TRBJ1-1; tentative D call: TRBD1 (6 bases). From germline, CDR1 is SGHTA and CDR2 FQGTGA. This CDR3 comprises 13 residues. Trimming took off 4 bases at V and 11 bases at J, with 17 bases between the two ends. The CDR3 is CASSSQSGTMAFF. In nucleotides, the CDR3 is TGTGCCAGCAGCTCTCAATCCGGGACAATGGCTTTCTTT.

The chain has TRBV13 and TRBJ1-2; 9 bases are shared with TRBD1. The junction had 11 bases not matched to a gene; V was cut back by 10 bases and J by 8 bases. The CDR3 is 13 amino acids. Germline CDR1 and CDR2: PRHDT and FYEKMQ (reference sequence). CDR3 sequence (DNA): TGTGCCACCGGGGGACAGGGATCTTACGGCTACACCTTC. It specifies CATGGQGSYGYTF.

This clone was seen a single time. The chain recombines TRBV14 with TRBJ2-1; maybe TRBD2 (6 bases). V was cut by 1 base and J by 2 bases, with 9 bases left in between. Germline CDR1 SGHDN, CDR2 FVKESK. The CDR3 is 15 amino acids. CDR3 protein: CASSQAGATYNEQFF. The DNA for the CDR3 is TGTGCCAGCAGCCAAGCGGGAGCGACCTACAATGAGCAGTTCTTC.

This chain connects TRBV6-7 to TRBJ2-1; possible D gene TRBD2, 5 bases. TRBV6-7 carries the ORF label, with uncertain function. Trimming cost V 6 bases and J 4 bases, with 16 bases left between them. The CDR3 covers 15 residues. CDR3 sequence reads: CASSLREWEYNEQFF. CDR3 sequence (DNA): TGTGCCAGCAGCCTCCGAGAGTGGGAGTACAATGAGCAGTTCTTC.

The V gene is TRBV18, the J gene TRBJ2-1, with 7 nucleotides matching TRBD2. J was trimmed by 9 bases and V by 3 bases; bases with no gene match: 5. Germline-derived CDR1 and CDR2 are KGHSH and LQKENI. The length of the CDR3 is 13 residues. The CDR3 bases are TGTGCCAGCTCACCGGGGGGGATGCGTGAGCAGTTCTTC. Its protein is CASSPGGMREQFF.

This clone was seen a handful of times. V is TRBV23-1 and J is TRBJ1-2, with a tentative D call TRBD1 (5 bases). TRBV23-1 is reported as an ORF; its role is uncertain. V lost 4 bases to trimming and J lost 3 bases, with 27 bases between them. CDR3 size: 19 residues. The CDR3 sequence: CASSPRVKVARAKDYGYTF. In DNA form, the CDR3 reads TGCGCCAGCAGTCCCAGGGTTAAGGTAGCCAGGGCCAAAGACTATGGCTACACCTTC.

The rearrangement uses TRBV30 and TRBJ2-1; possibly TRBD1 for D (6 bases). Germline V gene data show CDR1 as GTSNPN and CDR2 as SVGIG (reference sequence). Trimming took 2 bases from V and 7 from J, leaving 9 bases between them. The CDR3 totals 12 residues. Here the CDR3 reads CAWSLQGNEQFF. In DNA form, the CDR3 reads TGTGCCTGGAGTTTACAGGGTAATGAGCAGTTCTTC.

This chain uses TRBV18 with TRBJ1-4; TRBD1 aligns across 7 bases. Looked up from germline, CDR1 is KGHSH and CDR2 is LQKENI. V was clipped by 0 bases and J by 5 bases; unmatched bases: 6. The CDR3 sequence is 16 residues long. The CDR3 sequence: CASSPPDRVGNEKLFF. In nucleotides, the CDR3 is TGTGCCAGCTCACCACCCGACAGGGTTGGAAATGAAAAACTGTTTTTT. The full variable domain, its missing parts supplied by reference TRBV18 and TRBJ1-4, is NAGVMQNPRHLVRRRGQEARLRCSPMKGHSHVYWYRQLPEEGLKFMVYLQKENIIDESGMPKERFSAEFPKEGPSILRIQQVVRGDSAAYFCASSPPDRVGNEKLFFGSGTQLSVL.

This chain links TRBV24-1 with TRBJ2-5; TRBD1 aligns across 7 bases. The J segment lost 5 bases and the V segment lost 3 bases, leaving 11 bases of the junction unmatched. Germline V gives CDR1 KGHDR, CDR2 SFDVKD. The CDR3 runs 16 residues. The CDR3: CATSDTDRPIGETQYF. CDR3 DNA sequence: TGTGCCACCAGTGATACGGACAGGCCTATTGGGGAGACCCAGTACTTC.

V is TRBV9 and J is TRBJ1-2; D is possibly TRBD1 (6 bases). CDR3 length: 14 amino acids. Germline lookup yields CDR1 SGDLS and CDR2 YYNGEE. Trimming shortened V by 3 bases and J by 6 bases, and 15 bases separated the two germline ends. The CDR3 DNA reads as TGTGCCAGCAGCGGGGGGCCCAGGGCTCATGGCTACACCTTC. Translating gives CASSGGPRAHGYTF.

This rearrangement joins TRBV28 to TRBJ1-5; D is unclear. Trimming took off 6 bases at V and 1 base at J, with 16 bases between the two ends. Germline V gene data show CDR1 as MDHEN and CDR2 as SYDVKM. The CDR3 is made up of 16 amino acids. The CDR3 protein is CASSWGAGLSNQPQHF. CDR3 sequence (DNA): TGTGCCAGCAGCTGGGGAGCAGGATTGAGCAATCAGCCCCAGCATTTT.